The table lists the clone carrying this T cell receptor (beta chain) with many counts. The antigen remains unidentified. Germline loops: CDR1 LNHDA, CDR2 SQIVND (reference sequence). This CDR3 comprises 14 residues. Trimming left V 2 bases short and J 2 bases short, with 9 bases between. RNA transcripts were the template for amplifying TCR beta CDR3 regions. The HTBI set primed first-round TCR CDR3 RT-PCR. MiXCR, applied by TCRdb to the multiplex PCR reads, yields one record per CDR3 protein. The table has a few hundred thousand distinct CDR3 sequences, approximately 44% seen once. This entry belongs to a study of T cells in Graves' hyperthyroidism and ophthalmopathy. No ophthalmopathy progression within 18 months constituted stable Graves' hyperthyroidism. Investigators excluded patients with uncontrolled infection, other autoimmune disease, pregnancy or lactation. Diagnosis rested on symptoms, serum thyroxine and TRAb, thyroid ultrasound, and orbital computed tomography.

Whole-study findings and limits: Appearing also in blood were most of the thyroid clonotypes expanded above 0.001.

The clonotype originates from a young woman with Graves' hyperthyroidism. The chain has TRBV19 and TRBJ1-2, with D possibly TRBD1 on 5 matching bases. Input material: peripheral blood or thyroid tissue (not recorded which). The chain's CDR3 is CASSIQGPNYGYTF. Here the CDR3 DNA reads TGTGCCAGTAGTATACAGGGTCCGAACTATGGCTACACCTTC.